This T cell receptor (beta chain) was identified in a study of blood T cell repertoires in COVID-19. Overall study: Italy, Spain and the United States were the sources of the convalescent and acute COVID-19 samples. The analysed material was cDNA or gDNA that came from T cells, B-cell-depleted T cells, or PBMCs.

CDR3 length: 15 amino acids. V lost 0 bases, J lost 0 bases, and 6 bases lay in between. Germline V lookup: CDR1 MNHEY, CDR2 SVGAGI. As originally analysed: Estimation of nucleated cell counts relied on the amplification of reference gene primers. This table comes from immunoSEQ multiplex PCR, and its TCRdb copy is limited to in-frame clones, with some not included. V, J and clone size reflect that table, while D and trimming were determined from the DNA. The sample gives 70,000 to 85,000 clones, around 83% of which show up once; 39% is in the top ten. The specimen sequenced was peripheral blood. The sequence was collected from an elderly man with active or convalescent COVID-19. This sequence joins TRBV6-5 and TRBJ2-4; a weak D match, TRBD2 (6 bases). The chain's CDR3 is CASSYSAGAKNIQYF. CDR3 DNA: TGTGCCAGCAGTTACTCAGCGGGAGCCAAAAACATTCAGTACTTC.